The rows below give T cell receptor beta chains drawn from one sample of a study of blood T cells in healthy people across ages. TCRdb re-derived calls from the 5' RACE reads in MiXCR, one entry per CDR3 protein. The sample carries 700,000 to 850,000 distinct CDR3 sequences, roughly 50% recorded once. The specimen sequenced was blood. The receptors shown here come from a man older than 75 in good health. CDR3s include the opening cysteine and the closing phenylalanine or tryptophan. Fields, in order: D gene, J gene, V gene, clone size, CDR3 protein, CDR3 DNA. The D gene is left open where the match is weak. For some rows the clone size is stated as once, few or many, or as a class when expanded; others skip it.

-,TRBJ2-5,TRBV5-1,few,CASSSQRTQYF,TGCGCCAGCAGCTCCCAACGGACCCAGTACTTC
TRBD2,TRBJ2-7,TRBV20-1,-,CSARDVTSGPYEQYF,TGCAGTGCTAGAGATGTCACTAGCGGACCATACGAGCAGTACTTC
TRBD1,TRBJ2-7,TRBV18,once,CASSPPRQGYEQYF,TGTGCCAGCTCACCACCGAGACAGGGCTACGAGCAGTACTTC
-,TRBJ2-5,TRBV7-9,few,CASSSSGQETQYF,TGTGCCAGCAGTTCCAGCGGCCAAGAGACCCAGTACTTC
-,TRBJ2-7,TRBV5-1,-,CASSLEGRNSYEQYF,TGCGCCAGCAGCTTGGAGGGACGGAACTCCTACGAGCAGTACTTC
TRBD2,TRBJ2-7,TRBV5-6,-,CASSSASGTYEQYF,TGTGCCAGCAGCTCGGCTAGCGGGACCTACGAGCAGTACTTC
-,TRBJ1-1,TRBV27,-,CASSRGSGAFF,TGTGCCAGCAGTCGGGGAAGTGGAGCTTTCTTT
-,TRBJ2-1,TRBV25-1,-,CASSQPGPSYNEQFF,TGTGCCAGCAGTCAACCGGGACCGAGTTATAATGAGCAGTTCTTC
-,TRBJ1-2,TRBV5-1,-,CASSLEVRRYGYTF,TGCGCCAGCAGCTTGGAAGTCAGAAGGTATGGCTACACCTTC
TRBD2,TRBJ2-7,TRBV6-7,-,CASSYPTGGSDEQYF,TGTGCCAGCAGTTACCCGACTGGCGGGAGCGACGAGCAGTACTTC
TRBD1,TRBJ1-2,TRBV7-2,few,CASSQQGGPVYGYTF,TGTGCCAGCAGCCAGCAGGGGGGCCCCGTCTATGGCTACACCTTC
TRBD2,TRBJ2-4,TRBV7-2,-,CASSLAAGGGIQYF,TGTGCCAGCAGCTTAGCGGCGGGAGGAGGCATTCAGTACTTC
TRBD2,TRBJ2-1,TRBV5-1,-,CASSREPGTSGSYEQFF,TGCGCCAGCAGCCGGGAGCCCGGGACTAGCGGGAGCTATGAGCAGTTCTTC
-,TRBJ2-1,TRBV4-2,-,CASSQPTSLGDNEQFF,TGTGCCAGCAGCCAACCAACTAGCCTGGGGGACAATGAGCAGTTCTTC
-,TRBJ1-1,TRBV7-2,-,CASSMGQGRTEAFF,TGTGCCAGCAGCATGGGGCAGGGGCGCACTGAAGCTTTCTTT
TRBD2,TRBJ2-7,TRBV7-2,-,CASSPTSGSREQYF,TGTGCCAGCAGCCCGACTAGCGGGAGTCGCGAGCAGTACTTC
TRBD1,TRBJ2-4,TRBV2,few,CASLGQDNQYF,TGTGCCAGCTTAGGACAGGATAATCAGTACTTC
TRBD1,TRBJ2-3,TRBV29-1,-,CSAGGADTQYF,TGCAGCGCAGGGGGCGCAGATACGCAGTATTTT
TRBD1,TRBJ2-7,TRBV6-2/TRBV6-3,-,CASSYSGQGEYEQYF,TGTGCCAGCAGTTACTCGGGACAGGGGGAGTACGAGCAGTACTTC
TRBD1,TRBJ1-2,TRBV7-6,-,CASSFRQGRGGYTF,TGTGCCAGCAGCTTCCGACAGGGCCGGGGTGGCTACACCTTC
-,TRBJ1-1,TRBV24-1,-,CATSAGTTEAFF,TGTGCCACCTCGGCGGGGACCACTGAAGCTTTCTTT
-,TRBJ2-1,TRBV2,-,CATTKDGSNEQFF,TGTGCCACAACCAAGGACGGTTCCAATGAGCAGTTCTTC
TRBD1,TRBJ2-7,TRBV20-1,-,CSARGQASSYEQYF,TGCAGTGCCAGGGGACAGGCCAGCTCCTACGAGCAGTACTTC
TRBD2,TRBJ2-7,TRBV20-1,-,CSARETSGYESEQYF,TGCAGTGCTAGAGAGACTAGCGGGTACGAATCGGAGCAGTACTTC
-,TRBJ2-3,TRBV7-2,few,CASSGGGFGTDTQYF,TGTGCCAGCAGCGGTGGGGGATTTGGCACAGATACGCAGTATTTT
TRBD2,TRBJ2-3,TRBV12-3/TRBV12-4,few,CASSRTLAASTDTQYF,TGTGCCAGCAGTCGAACACTAGCGGCTAGCACAGATACGCAGTATTTT
-,TRBJ2-3,TRBV6-2/TRBV6-3,-,CASSSPREARDTQYF,TGTGCCAGCAGTTCCCCCAGGGAGGCCAGGGATACGCAGTATTTT
-,TRBJ1-1,TRBV7-9,-,CASSPGFQMNTEAFF,TGTGCCAGCAGCCCCGGGTTCCAAATGAACACTGAAGCTTTCTTT